This entry lists 21 T cell receptor beta chains sequenced from one sample in a study of blood T cells in healthy people across ages. The use of a sample-barcoded 5' primer and a J-beta primer mix characterized a second PCR of 7 to 11 cycles. TCRdb used MiXCR to reprocess the 5' RACE reads, holding one entry per CDR3 protein. The sample contains about 1.8 million distinct CDR3 sequences, 49% of which appear only once. Sequencing was done on a sample of blood. These receptor sequences come from a woman aged 40 to 50 in good health.

This clonotype was detected only a few times. This chain links TRBV7-8 with TRBJ1-2, with 9 bases fitting TRBD1. J gave up 7 bases and V 6 bases, and 6 bases lay outside the gene matches. This CDR3 is built from 13 residues. Germline CDR1 and CDR2: SGHVS and FQNEAQ. CDR3 nucleotides: TGTGCCAGCAGTCGGACAGGGGACTTTGGCTACACCTTC. Residues: CASSRTGDFGYTF.

The V and J genes are TRBV20-1 and TRBJ2-5; D gene ambiguous. Trimming took off 3 bases at V and 5 bases at J, with 10 bases between the two ends. The CDR3 spans 12 residues. Germline assignment: CDR1 DFQATT and CDR2 SNEGSKA (reference sequence). The CDR3 region is CSASALRETQYF. CDR3 sequence (DNA): TGCAGTGCTAGTGCCCTCAGGGAGACCCAGTACTTC.

The chain uses TRBV27 and TRBJ2-3; 14 nucleotides line up with TRBD2. The CDR3 runs to 15 residues. CDR1 is MNHEY, CDR2 SMNVEV, per germline (reference sequence). V shed 6 bases, J shed 5 bases, and the junction held 4 bases outside the gene matches. The CDR3 region has the DNA TGTGCCAGCAGCCCGGGACTAGCGGGGGTAGATACGCAGTATTTT. Residues: CASSPGLAGVDTQYF.

V is TRBV7-9 and J is TRBJ2-6; 7 bases are shared with TRBD1. Losses at the gene ends were 5 bases for V and 3 bases for J; bases not matched to a gene: 10. This CDR3 spans 17 amino acids. Germline-derived CDR1 and CDR2 are SEHNR and FQNEAQ (reference sequence). The CDR3 region is CASSINPQGRGANVLTF. In nucleotides, the CDR3 is TGTGCCAGCAGCATCAATCCACAGGGGCGTGGGGCCAACGTCCTGACTTTC.

In this sample, this clonotype turned up a few times. The V and J genes are TRBV20-1 and TRBJ1-5; 8 bases agree with TRBD1. This CDR3 has 15 amino acids. Per the germline V gene, CDR1 is DFQATT and CDR2 is SNEGSKA (reference sequence). Losses at the gene ends were 3 bases for V and 7 bases for J; bases not matched to a gene: 11. The CDR3 nucleotides are TGCAGTGCTAGCCAGGGGACAGGAGGGGGACAGCCCCAGCATTTT. This sequence encodes CSASQGTGGGQPQHF.

This clonotype was seen a few times. V gene TRBV11-2 combines with J gene TRBJ2-3, with 10 positions matching TRBD2. The J segment lost 3 bases and the V segment lost 4 bases, leaving 4 bases of the junction unmatched. Germline lookup yields CDR1 SGHAT and CDR2 FQNNGV. This CDR3 is 15 amino acids long. The DNA for the CDR3 is TGTGCCAGCAGCTCCTATAGCGGGGGGACAGATACGCAGTATTTT. This gives the protein CASSSYSGGTDTQYF.

With regard to this clonotype: The junction does not match germline at one end; this may be a read error. In DNA, the CDR3 is TGTGCCAGCAGATACTCTCCAGTCCGCAATGAGCAGTTCTTC. Its translation: CASRYSPVRNEQFF. The chain joins TRBV6-2 or TRBV6-3 to TRBJ2-1; no clear D. Germline V CDR1 and CDR2: MNHEY, SVGEGT. The CDR3 totals 14 residues.

This clonotype has a count of ten or more. The chain employs TRBV4-3 and TRBJ1-5, with D uncertain. Germline V gene data show CDR1 as LGHNA and CDR2 as YSLEER. CDR3 length: 13 residues. The V end was cut by 0 bases, the J end by 6 bases, with 6 bases between. CDR3 sequence: CASSQDIGQPQHF. CDR3 in DNA: TGCGCCAGCAGCCAAGATATCGGTCAGCCCCAGCATTTT.

This clonotype was picked up a small number of times. This chain joins TRBV6-2 or TRBV6-3 and TRBJ2-7; 10 nucleotides agree with TRBD1. The CDR3 runs to 15 residues. Germline lookup yields CDR1 MNHEY and CDR2 SVGEGT. V trimming: 7 bases; J trimming: 2 bases; junction bases outside the gene matches: 8. CDR3 amino acids: CASTTDRGNPYEQYF. The DNA for the CDR3 is TGTGCCAGCACTACGGACAGGGGGAATCCCTACGAGCAGTACTTC.

The chain uses TRBV20-1 and TRBJ2-6, with 8 bases fitting TRBD2. Germline-derived CDR1 and CDR2 are DFQATT and SNEGSKA (reference sequence). The junction had 9 bases not matched to a gene; V was cut back by 5 bases and J by 0 bases. This CDR3 contains 17 residues. Here the CDR3 reads CSAPQYRGGSGANVLTF. The CDR3, as DNA: TGCAGTGCTCCCCAGTACCGGGGGGGCTCTGGGGCCAACGTCCTGACTTTC.

This chain connects TRBV7-6 to TRBJ1-2, with D maybe TRBD1 (5 bases). The CDR3 is made up of 17 amino acids. CDR1 is SGHVS and CDR2 is FNYEAQ in the germline V gene. V was clipped by 5 bases and J by 7 bases, with 26 bases between them. The CDR3 loop is CASSATPVEGARGGYTF. The CDR3 nucleotides read TGTGCCAGCAGCGCAACGCCGGTCGAGGGCGCTAGGGGTGGCTACACCTTC.

V gene TRBV9 combines with J gene TRBJ1-2, with 12 nucleotides matching TRBD1. Per germline, CDR1 SGDLS and CDR2 YYNGEE. The trim removed 7 bases at V and 5 bases at J, leaving 6 bases unmatched. The CDR3 covers 14 residues. CDR3 residues: CASRSGQGAYGYTF. For the CDR3, the DNA is TGTGCCAGCCGATCGGGACAGGGGGCGTATGGCTACACCTTC.

This chain joins TRBV20-1 and TRBJ2-7; 8 bases line up with TRBD2. This CDR3 spans 15 amino acids. CDR1 is DFQATT, CDR2 SNEGSKA, per germline (reference sequence). Unmatched junction bases numbered 10, after V lost 6 bases and J lost 0 bases. For the CDR3, the DNA is TGCAGTGCCCGTGCGGGGGGCCGAGGCTCCTACGAGCAGTACTTC. Translated, it gives CSARAGGRGSYEQYF.

J is TRBJ2-4 and V is TRBV12-3 or TRBV12-4; 9 bases line up with TRBD2. The J call may not be correct, given that the DNA end is closer to TRBJ2-5. The CDR3 sequence is 14 residues long. CDR3 coding DNA: TGTGCCAGCAGTAGCGGGGGGCGGTGGGAGACCCAGTACTTC. The encoded protein is CASSSGGRWETQYF.

This clonotype came up a few times. This rearrangement joins TRBV20-1 to TRBJ2-6; no clear D gene. V was shortened by 1 base and J by 2 bases, with 9 bases between the two germline ends. This CDR3 region has 15 residues. Germline V gives CDR1 DFQATT, CDR2 SNEGSKA (reference sequence). The CDR3 bases are TGCAGTGCTAGAGCCCCCTGGACTGGGGCCAACGTCCTGACTTTC. Protein: CSARAPWTGANVLTF.

A word on this clonotype: One end of the junction is discordant with germline, which a read error may explain. The chain joins TRBV6-5 to TRBJ2-1, with 9 bases identical to TRBD2. This CDR3 has 14 amino acids. The V gene's germline CDR1 is MNHEY and CDR2 SVGAGI. The CDR3 loop reads CVSSSSGGTNEQFF. As DNA, the CDR3 is TGTGTCAGCAGTTCAAGCGGGGGGACGAATGAGCAGTTCTTC.

The rearrangement uses TRBV5-1 and TRBJ1-2, with TRBD1 matching 7 bases. Germline V gene lookup returns CDR1 SGHRS and CDR2 YFSETQ. Unmatched junction bases numbered 14, after V lost 1 base and J lost 8 bases. The CDR3 covers 16 residues. CDR3 in amino acids: CASSLKREEGAGGYTF. CDR3 nucleotide sequence: TGCGCCAGCAGCTTGAAAAGGGAAGAGGGGGCCGGGGGCTACACCTTC.

The chain links TRBV11-2 to TRBJ2-5; D is unresolved. Germline CDR1 SGHAT, CDR2 FQNNGV. CDR3 length: 14 amino acids. Trimming removed 3 bases from V and 0 bases from J, with 8 bases in between. The CDR3 loop is CASSFGTYQETQYF. For the CDR3, the DNA is TGTGCCAGCAGCTTTGGAACATACCAAGAGACCCAGTACTTC.

The chain has TRBV5-1 and TRBJ2-2, with D possibly TRBD2 on 6 matching bases. Germline V gives CDR1 SGHRS, CDR2 YFSETQ. The ends were cut back, 2 bases at V and 2 bases at J, with 22 bases in the middle. The CDR3 has 19 residues. The CDR3 reads CASSFNLEMGLSNTGELFF. CDR3 nucleotide sequence: TGCGCCAGCAGCTTCAATCTCGAGATGGGACTCTCAAACACCGGGGAGCTGTTTTTT.

This clonotype was counted only a few times. In nucleotides, the CDR3 is TGTGCCAGCAGCGCGGTTAGTCGCGACACAGATACGCAGTATTTT. Encoded protein: CASSAVSRDTDTQYF. This chain uses TRBV9 with TRBJ2-3; D not resolved. CDR1 and CDR2 from the germline V gene are SGDLS and YYNGEE. The CDR3 sequence is 15 residues long. V lost 3 bases and J 2 bases, leaving 13 bases between the germline ends.

The chain employs TRBV5-5 and TRBJ2-1; tentatively, D is TRBD1 (6 bases). The germline V and J ends were trimmed by 4 bases and 8 bases, with 13 bases remaining between them. The germline CDR1 and CDR2 sequences are SGHKS and YYEKEE (reference sequence). CDR3 length: 13 residues. The CDR3 nucleotides read TGTGCCAGCAGCGCTACAGGGTACCATGAGCAGTTCTTC. This gives the protein CASSATGYHEQFF.